This T cell receptor beta chain was identified during a study of T-cell reconstitution after alpha-beta-depleted transplantation in children. Preparation of the TCRbeta library used unique molecular identifiers. TCRdb redid the calling of the PCR reads with MiXCR, one entry per CDR3 protein. The data contain tens of thousands of distinct CDR3 sequences, 6% to 8% of them singletons. The CDR3 length is 18 residues. Trimming took off 4 bases at V and 0 bases at J, with 20 bases between the two ends. In germline, CDR1 is KGHDR, CDR2 SFDVKD. Sequenced material: PBMCs from the stem cell graft donor, taken from the stem cell graft. The V call is TRBV24-1, the J call TRBJ2-5, with D possibly being TRBD2 (6 bases). The TCR originated in a human donor who donated a stem cell graft to a child with acute lymphoblastic leukemia. Written as DNA, the CDR3 is TGTGCCACCAGTGACCCCAATGAGAAGGGGAGGTACCAAGAGACCCAGTACTTC. The encoded protein is CATSDPNEKGRYQETQYF.